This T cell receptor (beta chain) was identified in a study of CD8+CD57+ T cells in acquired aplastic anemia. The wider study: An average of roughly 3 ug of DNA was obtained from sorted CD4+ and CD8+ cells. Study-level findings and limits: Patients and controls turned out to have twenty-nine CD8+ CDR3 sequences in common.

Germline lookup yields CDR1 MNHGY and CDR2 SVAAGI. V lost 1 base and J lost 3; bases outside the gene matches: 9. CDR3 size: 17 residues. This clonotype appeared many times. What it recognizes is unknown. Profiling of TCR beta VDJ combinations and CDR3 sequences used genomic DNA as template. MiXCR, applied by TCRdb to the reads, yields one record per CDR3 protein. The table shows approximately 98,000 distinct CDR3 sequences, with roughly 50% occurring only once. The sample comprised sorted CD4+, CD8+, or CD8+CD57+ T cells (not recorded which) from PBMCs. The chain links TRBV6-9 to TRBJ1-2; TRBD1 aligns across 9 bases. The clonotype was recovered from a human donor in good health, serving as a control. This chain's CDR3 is CASSYFTRDRADYGYTF. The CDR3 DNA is TGTGCCAGCAGTTATTTTACCCGGGACAGGGCGGACTATGGCTACACCTTC.